The T cell receptor beta chain described here comes from a study of cytomegalovirus exposure and HLA in healthy donors. Looked up from germline, CDR1 is LGHNA and CDR2 is YNFKEQ. V was shortened by 3 bases and J by 5 bases, with 7 bases between the two germline ends. The CDR3 loop spans 12 amino acids. Study-wide points: When the data were analyzed later, several of the most significant clusters appeared to be linked to common viral pathogens. Some public TCRs appeared in many individuals, while most sequences were rare.

Donors sampled were nominally healthy, though unrecorded immune exposures were likely. This clone turned up a few times. As yet, its antigen is unknown. Primers: 60 Vbeta forward and 13 Jbeta reverse. TCRdb keeps only in-frame clones here, not all; method: immunoSEQ multiplex PCR. The sample records roughly 100,000 clones, roughly four fifths being singletons. The chain couples TRBV4-2 to TRBJ1-1; no reliable D call. Sequenced material: PBMCs. This clonotype was obtained from a human donor in good health. CDR3 DNA: TGTGCCAGCAGCCACCGGGGAACTGAAGCTTTCTTT. This encodes CASSHRGTEAFF.